Sequencing of this T cell receptor (beta chain) was carried out in a study of cytomegalovirus exposure and HLA in healthy donors. Study results and limitations: TCR beta sequences reportedly predicted most subjects' HLA-A and HLA-B alleles accurately.

Comment on this clone: Its matching antigen is unknown.

The PCR used 60 Vbeta and 13 Jbeta primers. TCRdb's table, derived via immunoSEQ multiplex PCR, lists solely in-frame clones and lacks some. There are around 94,000 clones in the sample; more than 65% occur only once, and around 10% lies in the top ten. The CDR3 sequence is 14 residues long. Looked up from germline, CDR1 is MNHEY and CDR2 is SVGAGI. The V segment lost 6 bases and the J segment 6 bases; nucleotides outside the gene matches: 6. The receptor comes from a human donor in good health. Sequenced sample: PBMCs. The chain has TRBV6-5 and TRBJ1-4; 8 bases match TRBD1. The DNA for the CDR3 is TGTGCCAGCAGGCCAGGGGGCCGTGATGAAAAACTGTTTTTT. This codes for CASRPGGRDEKLFF.